These T cell receptor beta chains were read from a single sample in a study of sequential checkpoint blockade in melanoma. Some clones are missing from TCRdb's copy, which holds only in-frame ones; the method was immunoSEQ multiplex PCR. This sample carries a few thousand clones, about 24% of them seen once, and the ten largest clones take more than 25%. Sequenced material: tumor tissue (inferred from file names), taken from a patient given nivolumab and ipilimumab in sequence. These TCRs come from a human donor with melanoma. Both conserved end residues are part of each CDR3. D genes are given only for firm matches. Part of the rows lack a size; the others show once, few, many or a class for expanded clones.

j_call d_call v_call clone_size cdr3_length cdr3_aa cdr3_nt
TRBJ1-1 - TRBV18 once 13 CASSPGAGTEAFF TGTGCCAGCTCACCGGGAGCGGGGACTGAAGCTTTCTTT
TRBJ1-1 - TRBV5-1 - 15 CASSLGRAMNTEAFF TGCGCCAGCAGCTTGGGCAGGGCCATGAACACTGAAGCTTTCTTT
TRBJ1-2 - TRBV4-1 few 15 CASSQDFGPGGYYTF TGCGCCAGCAGCCAAGATTTTGGGCCGGGAGGGTACTACACCTTC
TRBJ2-2 - TRBV9 few 16 CASSVAGDANTGELFF TGTGCCAGCAGCGTAGCCGGGGATGCGAACACCGGGGAGCTGTTTTTT
TRBJ2-2 - TRBV30 few 15 CAWSRRGADTGELFF TGTGCCTGGAGTAGACGAGGGGCTGACACCGGGGAGCTGTTTTTT
TRBJ2-2 - TRBV11-3 few 14 CASSVGRPTGELFF TGTGCCAGCAGCGTGGGACGGCCCACCGGGGAGCTGTTTTTT
TRBJ2-1 - TRBV11-3 medium-sized 16 CASSLGTGFSYNEQFF TGTGCCAGCAGCTTAGGGACGGGATTCTCCTACAATGAGCAGTTCTTC
TRBJ2-1 TRBD2 TRBV18 - 17 CASSPPGLAGGANEQFF TGTGCCAGCTCACCACCGGGACTAGCGGGAGGGGCAAATGAGCAGTTCTTC
TRBJ2-7 - TRBV7-4 few 13 CASSFRADYEQYF TGTGCCAGCAGCTTTAGGGCTGACTACGAGCAGTACTTC
TRBJ1-1 TRBD1 TRBV11-3 many 15 CASSSRTGGDTEAFF TGTGCCAGCAGCTCACGGACAGGAGGGGACACTGAAGCTTTCTTT
TRBJ1-5 - TRBV19 - 16 CASSPSTGTPNQPQHF TGTGCCAGTTCTCCCTCAACCGGGACACCCAATCAGCCCCAGCATTTT
TRBJ1-1 - TRBV9 many 12 CASSLGVSEAFF TGTGCCAGCAGCCTAGGGGTATCTGAAGCTTTCTTT
TRBJ1-5 TRBD1 TRBV6-8 - 13 CASRDRGRGAQHF TGTGCCAGCAGGGACAGGGGCCGTGGGGCCCAGCATTTT
TRBJ2-3 - TRBV29-1 - 12 CSVESAGDTQYF TGCAGCGTCGAGTCCGCCGGAGATACGCAGTATTTT
TRBJ2-1 - TRBV11-3 few 15 CASSLQGGLRNEQFF TGTGCCAGCAGCTTGCAGGGCGGCTTGAGGAATGAGCAGTTCTTC
TRBJ1-2 TRBD1 TRBV7-1 few 13 CASSLATGTGYTF TGTGCCAGCAGCTTAGCGACAGGGACAGGCTACACCTTC
TRBJ2-7 - TRBV11-3 few 16 CASSDSRDLSSYEQYF TGTGCCAGCAGCGATTCACGGGATCTGAGTTCCTACGAGCAGTACTTC
TRBJ2-6 - TRBV6-8 few 15 CASRWQGSGANVLTF TGTGCCAGCAGGTGGCAGGGCTCTGGGGCCAACGTCCTGACTTTC
TRBJ2-7 TRBD2 TRBV28 few 12 CASSLGEGEQYF TGTGCCAGCAGTTTAGGGGAGGGCGAGCAGTACTTC
TRBJ1-1 - TRBV19 - 15 CASSIAAGMNTEAFF TGTGCCAGTAGTATAGCTGCCGGGATGAACACTGAAGCTTTCTTT
TRBJ1-1 - TRBV9 few 15 CASSVASGLGTEAFF TGTGCCAGCAGCGTGGCCTCAGGTCTAGGGACTGAAGCTTTCTTT
TRBJ1-5 TRBD1 TRBV19 - 16 CASSSQTTGLNQPQHF TGTGCCAGTAGTAGCCAAACGACAGGGCTCAATCAGCCCCAGCATTTT
TRBJ2-7 - TRBV11-3 medium-sized 15 CASSPGDSSSYEQYF TGTGCCAGCAGCCCCGGGGACTCAAGCTCCTACGAGCAGTACTTC
TRBJ2-2 - TRBV9 - 18 CASSHRTMLVEDTGELFF TGTGCCAGCAGCCATAGGACCATGCTCGTGGAAGACACCGGGGAGCTGTTTTTT
TRBJ2-2 TRBD1 TRBV11-3 many 14 CASSLTGGTGELFF TGTGCCAGCAGCTTGACAGGGGGCACCGGGGAGCTGTTTTTT
TRBJ2-5 - TRBV10-2 few 14 CASSVGGSSETQYF TGCGCCAGCAGTGTTGGGGGGAGTTCGGAGACCCAGTACTTC
TRBJ2-1 - TRBV9 - 13 CASSLNWNNEQFF TGTGCCAGCAGCCTGAACTGGAACAATGAGCAGTTCTTC
TRBJ1-4 - TRBV6-8 medium-sized 12 CATGTPSGKLFF TGTGCCACCGGGACCCCATCGGGAAAACTGTTTTTT
TRBJ1-3 - TRBV7-8 - 13 CASSPGRRNTIYF TGTGCCAGCAGCCCGGGCAGGAGAAACACCATATATTTT
TRBJ1-1 - TRBV5-1 - 14 CASSLEGANTEAFF TGCGCCAGCAGCTTGGAGGGAGCGAACACTGAAGCTTTCTTT
TRBJ2-3 - TRBV19 - 14 CASSYRIRTDTQYF TGTGCCAGTAGTTACCGGATCCGCACAGATACGCAGTATTTT
TRBJ1-2 - TRBV11-3 many 14 CASSLAREPYGYTF TGTGCCAGCAGCTTGGCCAGGGAACCCTATGGCTACACCTTC
TRBJ2-1 - TRBV6-8 medium-sized 14 CASSAQVSNNEQFF TGTGCCAGCAGTGCCCAGGTCAGCAACAATGAGCAGTTCTTC
TRBJ1-5 - TRBV6-8 - 14 CASSYSGPNQPQHF TGTGCCAGCAGTTACTCGGGCCCCAATCAGCCCCAGCATTTT
TRBJ2-5 - TRBV6-8 - 18 CASSVPGGSSPPQETQYF TGTGCCAGCAGTGTCCCCGGAGGGTCATCGCCACCTCAAGAGACCCAGTACTTC
TRBJ1-1 TRBD1 TRBV9 few 12 CASRGQGASAFF TGTGCCAGCAGGGGACAGGGGGCTAGTGCTTTCTTT
TRBJ2-7 - TRBV30 few 12 CARQGISHEQYF TGTGCCCGTCAGGGAATCAGCCACGAGCAGTACTTC
TRBJ1-1 - TRBV19 - 15 CASSAQGGGNTEAFF TGTGCCAGTAGTGCACAGGGCGGGGGAAACACTGAAGCTTTCTTT
TRBJ2-7 TRBD1 TRBV11-1 many 14 CASSPTTGLHEQYF TGTGCCAGCAGCCCGACGACAGGGCTCCACGAGCAGTACTTC
TRBJ2-7 - TRBV19 - 17 CASSIVGVAVGSYEQYF TGTGCCAGTAGTATAGTAGGGGTAGCGGTAGGTTCCTACGAGCAGTACTTC
TRBJ1-3 TRBD1 TRBV18 few 16 CASSAGTGVIGNTIYF TGTGCCAGCTCAGCCGGGACAGGGGTAATCGGAAACACCATATATTTT
TRBJ1-5 - TRBV28 - 14 CASSPPDSFQPQHF TGTGCCAGCAGTCCTCCGGACAGTTTTCAGCCCCAGCATTTT
TRBJ1-6 TRBD1 TRBV7-7 many 15 CASSLAGTDNSPLHF TGTGCCAGCAGCTTGGCCGGGACAGATAATTCACCCCTCCACTTT
TRBJ2-1 - TRBV6-8 many 15 CASSYWGHQYNEQFF TGTGCCAGCAGTTACTGGGGTCACCAGTACAATGAGCAGTTCTTC
TRBJ1-3 TRBD1 TRBV18 - 16 CASSPATGGVGNTIYF TGTGCCAGCTCACCCGCCACAGGGGGCGTCGGAAACACCATATATTTT
TRBJ1-4 - TRBV19 - 14 CASSMVQGGEKLFF TGTGCCAGTAGTATGGTACAGGGTGGCGAAAAACTGTTTTTT
TRBJ2-1 - TRBV15 - 17 CATSRVPLQSSYNEQFF TGTGCCACCAGCAGAGTGCCCTTGCAAAGCTCCTACAATGAGCAGTTCTTC
TRBJ1-1 - TRBV19 - 13 CASSISRATEAFF TGTGCCAGTAGTATAAGCAGGGCCACTGAAGCTTTCTTT
TRBJ1-4 TRBD1 TRBV30 few 16 CAWSKHPGQGYEKLFF TGTGCCTGGAGTAAACACCCGGGACAGGGCTATGAAAAACTGTTTTTT
TRBJ1-2 - TRBV7-6 many 15 CASNPWEGRGYGYTF TGTGCCAGCAACCCTTGGGAGGGCCGCGGCTATGGCTACACCTTC
TRBJ1-6 TRBD1 TRBV4-1 - 17 CASSQDLEGADNSPLHF TGCGCCAGCAGCCAAGATTTGGAGGGGGCCGATAATTCACCCCTCCACTTT
TRBJ2-5 TRBD2 TRBV11-3 - 14 CASSARTSGETQYF TGTGCCAGCAGCGCCCGGACTAGCGGAGAGACCCAGTACTTC
TRBJ1-2 - TRBV11-3 - 14 CASSPGIRGDGYTF TGTGCCAGCAGCCCTGGAATTCGGGGCGATGGCTACACCTTC
TRBJ1-5 TRBD1 TRBV11-3 medium-sized 16 CASSQTGPAVGQPQHF TGTGCCAGCAGCCAGACAGGGCCCGCAGTGGGACAGCCCCAGCATTTT
TRBJ2-7 - TRBV6-7 - 14 CASGDPGINYEQYF TGTGCCAGCGGAGACCCCGGGATAAACTACGAGCAGTACTTC
TRBJ2-2 TRBD2 TRBV7-7 few 16 CASSFLAGANTGELFF TGTGCCAGCAGCTTCTTAGCGGGGGCGAACACCGGGGAGCTGTTTTTT
TRBJ2-7 - TRBV29-1 - 13 CSVVISGRSEQYF TGCAGCGTTGTAATTTCCGGGAGATCCGAGCAGTACTTC
TRBJ1-5 - TRBV11-3 few 14 CASSPGAMNQPQHF TGTGCCAGCAGCCCAGGGGCCATGAATCAGCCCCAGCATTTT
TRBJ2-1 TRBD2 TRBV11-3 - 15 CASTQLAGPLEKQFF TGTGCCAGCACCCAACTAGCGGGACCTTTGGAAAAGCAGTTCTTC
TRBJ2-1 - TRBV5-1 - 17 CASSLAGAGSGWNEQFF TGCGCCAGCAGCTTGGCTGGTGCAGGGTCTGGTTGGAATGAGCAGTTCTTC